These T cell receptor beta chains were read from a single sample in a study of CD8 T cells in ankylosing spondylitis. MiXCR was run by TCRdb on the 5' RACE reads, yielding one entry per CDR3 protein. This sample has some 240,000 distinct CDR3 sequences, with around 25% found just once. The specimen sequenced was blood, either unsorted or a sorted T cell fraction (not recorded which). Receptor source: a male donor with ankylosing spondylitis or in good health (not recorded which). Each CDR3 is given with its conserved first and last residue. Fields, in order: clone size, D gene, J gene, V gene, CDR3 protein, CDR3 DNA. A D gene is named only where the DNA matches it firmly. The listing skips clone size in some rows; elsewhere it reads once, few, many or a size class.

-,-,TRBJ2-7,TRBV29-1,CSVEGGGLGEQYF,TGCAGCGTTGAAGGGGGGGGCCTAGGGGAGCAGTACTTC
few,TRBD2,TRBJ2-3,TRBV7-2,CASSIELAGASDTQYF,TGTGCCAGCAGCATAGAGCTAGCGGGGGCTTCAGATACGCAGTATTTT
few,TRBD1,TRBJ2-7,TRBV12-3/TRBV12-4,CASSSWDRGSEQYF,TGTGCCAGCAGTTCTTGGGACAGGGGGAGCGAGCAGTACTTC
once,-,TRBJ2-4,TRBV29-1,CSVGNLAKNIQYF,TGCAGCGTTGGCAATCTAGCCAAAAACATTCAGTACTTC
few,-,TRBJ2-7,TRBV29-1,CSVESSGTSYEQYF,TGCAGCGTTGAATCTTCGGGGACCAGCTACGAGCAGTACTTC
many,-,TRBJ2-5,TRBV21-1,CASSLQARKRRSGLGETQYF,TGTGCCAGCAGCCTACAAGCAAGAAAAAGAAGGTCGGGGCTGGGGGAGACCCAGTACTTC
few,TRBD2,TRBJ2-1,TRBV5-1,CASSLGLADNEQFF,TGCGCCAGCAGCTTGGGACTAGCGGACAATGAGCAGTTCTTC
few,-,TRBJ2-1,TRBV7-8,CASIHRDTLSSYNEQFF,TGTGCCAGCATCCACCGGGACACGCTAAGCTCCTACAATGAGCAGTTCTTC
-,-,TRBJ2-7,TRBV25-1,CASRRTDLPYEQYF,TGTGCCAGCAGAAGGACAGACCTGCCTTACGAGCAGTACTTC
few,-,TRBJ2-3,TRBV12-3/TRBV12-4,CASRETNTWDTQYF,TGTGCCAGCAGGGAGACGAATACCTGGGATACGCAGTATTTT
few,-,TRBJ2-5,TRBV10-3,CAISDPSLQETQYF,TGTGCCATCAGTGACCCCAGCCTCCAAGAGACCCAGTACTTC
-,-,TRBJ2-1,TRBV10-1,CASRPDEQFF,TGCGCCAGCCGACCGGATGAGCAGTTCTTC
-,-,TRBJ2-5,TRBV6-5,CASSYSIGGQETQYF,TGTGCCAGCAGTTACTCGATCGGGGGCCAAGAGACCCAGTACTTC
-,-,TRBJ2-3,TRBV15,CATSVGSSTDTQYF,TGTGCCACCAGCGTGGGATCTAGCACAGATACGCAGTATTTT
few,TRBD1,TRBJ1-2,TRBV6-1,CATHGQANNYGYTF,TGTGCCACCCATGGACAGGCCAATAACTATGGCTACACCTTC
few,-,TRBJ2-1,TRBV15,CATSRDRAGHNEQFF,TGTGCCACCAGCAGAGATCGGGCGGGACACAATGAGCAGTTCTTC
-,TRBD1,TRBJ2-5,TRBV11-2,CASSWTGQETQYF,TGTGCCAGCAGCTGGACAGGGCAAGAGACCCAGTACTTC
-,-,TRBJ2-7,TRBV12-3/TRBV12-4,CASRQHPGPSVKQYF,TGTGCCAGCAGGCAACATCCGGGACCATCCGTGAAGCAGTACTTC
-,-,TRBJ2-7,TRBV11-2,CASSSHGDYEQYF,TGTGCCAGCAGCTCCCACGGGGACTACGAGCAGTACTTC
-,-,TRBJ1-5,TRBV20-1,CSASEQYSNQPQHF,TGCAGTGCTAGTGAACAGTATAGCAATCAGCCCCAGCATTTT
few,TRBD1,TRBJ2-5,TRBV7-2,CASSLQGEETQYF,TGTGCCAGCAGCTTACAGGGGGAAGAGACCCAGTACTTC
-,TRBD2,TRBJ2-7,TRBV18,CASSPGLAGGPLPYEQYF,TGTGCCAGCTCACCGGGACTAGCGGGGGGCCCCCTCCCCTACGAGCAGTACTTC
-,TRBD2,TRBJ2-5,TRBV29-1,CSVVSGGPLDQYF,TGCAGCGTTGTAAGCGGGGGGCCTTTGGACCAGTACTTC
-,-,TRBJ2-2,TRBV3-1,CASSSGREWGTGELFF,TGTGCCAGCAGCTCCGGAAGGGAATGGGGCACCGGGGAGCTGTTTTTT
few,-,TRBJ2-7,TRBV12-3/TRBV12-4,CASGPLYEQYF,TGTGCCAGCGGGCCCCTATACGAGCAGTACTTC
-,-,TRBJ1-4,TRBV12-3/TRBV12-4,CASSTAFNEKLFF,TGTGCCAGTAGCACAGCTTTTAATGAAAAACTGTTTTTT
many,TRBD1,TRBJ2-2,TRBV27,CASSPAYRGNTGELFF,TGTGCCAGCAGCCCTGCATACAGGGGGAACACCGGGGAGCTGTTTTTT
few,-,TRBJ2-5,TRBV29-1,CSVAGTREGAFQETQYF,TGCAGCGTTGCAGGCACCCGCGAGGGAGCCTTCCAAGAGACCCAGTACTTC
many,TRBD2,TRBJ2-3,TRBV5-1,CASSWAIGAGEDTQYF,TGCGCCAGCAGCTGGGCGATCGGGGCGGGGGAGGATACGCAGTATTTT
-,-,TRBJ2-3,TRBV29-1,CSEVRTSTDTQYF,TGCAGCGAAGTCCGGACAAGCACAGATACGCAGTATTTT
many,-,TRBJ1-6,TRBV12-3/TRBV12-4,CASRPGLLANSPLHF,TGTGCCAGCAGGCCAGGACTCCTTGCAAATTCACCCCTCCACTTT
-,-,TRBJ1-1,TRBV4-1,CASSHPFRDTEAFF,TGCGCCAGCAGCCACCCTTTCAGAGACACTGAAGCTTTCTTT